Listed below are T cell receptor beta chains from one sample, sequenced in a study of monozygotic twins with inflammatory bowel disease. TCRdb reprocessed the 5' RACE reads, with one entry per CDR3 protein and no DNA. This listing includes 150,000 or so distinct CDR3 sequences. What was sequenced was blood. These receptors all stem from a human donor with ulcerative colitis or Crohn's disease, or a healthy co-twin of an affected twin (not recorded which). Each CDR3 is given with its conserved first and last residue.

CDR3 protein	J gene	V gene
CASSFGTSSYNEQFF	TRBJ2-1	TRBV5-5
CASSLGGQGTEAFF	TRBJ1-1	TRBV12-3/TRBV12-4
CSVLQEGETQYF	TRBJ2-5	TRBV29-1
CASSLEGAGYGYTF	TRBJ1-2	TRBV11-2
CASRQASSGGSEQFF	TRBJ2-1	TRBV12-3/TRBV12-4
CASSPDRGMFLDTQYF	TRBJ2-3	TRBV5-4
CASMDRVYEQYF	TRBJ2-7	TRBV6-1
CASSVTGALYNEQFF	TRBJ2-1	TRBV18
CASSAEQETQYF	TRBJ2-5	TRBV5-1
CSARALQETQYF	TRBJ2-5	TRBV20-1
CSARGGHRQPQHF	TRBJ1-5	TRBV20-1
CATSDFPADGYTF	TRBJ1-2	TRBV24-1
CASSVGGGQGKVYGYTF	TRBJ1-2	TRBV9
CASSIGQANYEQYF	TRBJ2-7	TRBV7-2
CASSEQGSDQSPLHF	TRBJ1-6	TRBV25-1
CSVENRGKDTEAFF	TRBJ1-1	TRBV29-1
CAISALTDTQYF	TRBJ2-3	TRBV10-3
CASSIGRTGELFF	TRBJ2-2	TRBV19
CASRGGRKGPEQYF	TRBJ2-7	TRBV28
CSARSQGRVGTEAFF	TRBJ1-1	TRBV20-1
CSASGSSSYEQYF	TRBJ2-7	TRBV20-1
CAISDTQGEDTEAFF	TRBJ1-1	TRBV10-3
CSHHAGGNEQFF	TRBJ2-1	TRBV20-1
CSVRDRVPEAFF	TRBJ1-1	TRBV20-1
CASSGPGQGNLKTQYF	TRBJ2-5	TRBV6-1
CATSDPDITGELFF	TRBJ2-2	TRBV24-1
CASSYDRAGTGELFF	TRBJ2-2	TRBV6-5
CASSLWGRGGQYF	TRBJ2-7	TRBV28
CAISPDGMNTEAFF	TRBJ1-1	TRBV10-3
CASSPTGGEQPQHF	TRBJ1-5	TRBV12-3/TRBV12-4
CASIPGGAGTHNLAQYF	TRBJ2-3	TRBV7-2
CASSKYRGTISGANVLTF	TRBJ2-6	TRBV6-2/TRBV6-3
CASSRDRISAFF	TRBJ1-1	TRBV11-2
CASSIGPSSTEAFF	TRBJ1-1	TRBV19
CATKGNPTTDTQYF	TRBJ2-3	TRBV24-1
CASSLDGGVPSGANVLTF	TRBJ2-6	TRBV11-2
CSAEPEFSSYEQYF	TRBJ2-7	TRBV20-1
CASRIQSYGYTF	TRBJ1-2	TRBV7-2
CAISESPLAGVSNEQFF	TRBJ2-1	TRBV10-3
CASSLNPTETQYF	TRBJ2-5	TRBV5-1
CASSEGDRWGEKLFF	TRBJ1-4	TRBV6-1
CASSLTGAGANVLTF	TRBJ2-6	TRBV5-1
CAISEDFRRVAGANVLTF	TRBJ2-6	TRBV10-3
CASSFSGTDYEQYF	TRBJ2-7	TRBV12-3/TRBV12-4
CASSLDWAGYTF	TRBJ1-2	TRBV7-2
CASSTYPDEQETQYF	TRBJ2-5	TRBV6-1
CASSPGQQPTWPQHF	TRBJ1-5	TRBV28
CASTRGDGVENSPLHF	TRBJ1-6	TRBV6-5
CASSRQGGNTEAFF	TRBJ1-1	TRBV6-2/TRBV6-3
CASSVGRVNSPLHF	TRBJ1-6	TRBV2
CASSLSRASGNIIYF	TRBJ1-3	TRBV7-2
CASSLAEIRGSYEQYF	TRBJ2-7	TRBV5-6
CASSQLDAGGNTIYF	TRBJ1-3	TRBV4-2
CASSLGDRGYDEQFF	TRBJ2-1	TRBV5-1
CASSLTGVNTEAFF	TRBJ1-1	TRBV27
CASLRGTSGNTIYF	TRBJ1-3	TRBV12-3/TRBV12-4
CASSRWTSGATNTGELFF	TRBJ2-2	TRBV14
CASSPTSGIGEQYF	TRBJ2-7	TRBV6-1